This T cell receptor beta chain was documented in a study of control samples from healthy donors and cancer patients. V dropped 3 bases and J dropped 10 bases, with 15 bases sitting between them. This CDR3 region has 13 residues. Assay: immunoSEQ multiplex PCR; the TCRdb copy retains only in-frame clones and omits some. The sample records about 49,000 clones, 80% to 90% being singletons. V gene TRBV12-3 or TRBV12-4 combines with J gene TRBJ1-1; a weak D match, TRBD1 (6 bases). This sequence originates from a woman aged 50 to 60 with lung cancer. Sequencing used PBMCs. The CDR3 spells CASSFGGGGIAFF. The CDR3 DNA reads TGTGCCAGCAGTTTTGGGGGGGGCGGGATAGCTTTCTTT.